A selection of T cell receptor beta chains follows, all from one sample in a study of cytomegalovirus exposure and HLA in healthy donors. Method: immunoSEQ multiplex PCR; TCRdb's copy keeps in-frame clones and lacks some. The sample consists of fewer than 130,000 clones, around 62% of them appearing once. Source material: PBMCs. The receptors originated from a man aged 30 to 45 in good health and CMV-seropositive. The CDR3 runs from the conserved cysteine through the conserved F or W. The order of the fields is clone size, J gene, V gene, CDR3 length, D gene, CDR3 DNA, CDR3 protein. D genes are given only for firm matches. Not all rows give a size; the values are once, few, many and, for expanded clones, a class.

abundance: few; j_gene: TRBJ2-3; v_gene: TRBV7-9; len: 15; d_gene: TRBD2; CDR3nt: TGTGCCAGCAGCGAGCGGGGGAAATTCACAGATACGCAGTATTTT; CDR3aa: CASSERGKFTDTQYF
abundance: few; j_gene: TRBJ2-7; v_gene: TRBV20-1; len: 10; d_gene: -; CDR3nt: TGCAGTGCGGGGGGCTACGAGCAGTACTTC; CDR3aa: CSAGGYEQYF
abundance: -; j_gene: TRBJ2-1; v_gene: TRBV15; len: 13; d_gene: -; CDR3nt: TGTGCCACCAGTGAGCGGCATTACAATGAGCAGTTCTTC; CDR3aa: CATSERHYNEQFF
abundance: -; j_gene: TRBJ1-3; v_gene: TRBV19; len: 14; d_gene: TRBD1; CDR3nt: TGTGCCAGTAGAAGGACAGGGGGTGGAAACACCATATATTTT; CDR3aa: CASRRTGGGNTIYF
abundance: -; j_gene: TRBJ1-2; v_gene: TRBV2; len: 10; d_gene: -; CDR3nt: TGTGCCAGCAATAACATTGACACCACCTTC; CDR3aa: CASNNIDTTF
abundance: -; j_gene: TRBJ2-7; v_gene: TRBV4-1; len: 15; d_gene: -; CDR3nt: TGCGCCAGCAGCCAAGTGGGCAGGCTTCGCTACGAGCAGTACTTC; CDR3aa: CASSQVGRLRYEQYF
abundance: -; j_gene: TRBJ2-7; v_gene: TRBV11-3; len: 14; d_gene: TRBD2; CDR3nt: TGTGCCAGCAGCTTAGAGGGGAGGGGATACGAGCAGTACTTC; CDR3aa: CASSLEGRGYEQYF
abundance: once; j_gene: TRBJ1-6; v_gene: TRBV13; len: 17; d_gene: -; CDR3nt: TGTGCCAGCAGCCCAAATCGGGGTGGATGGGTAAATTCACCCCTCCACTTT; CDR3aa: CASSPNRGGWVNSPLHF
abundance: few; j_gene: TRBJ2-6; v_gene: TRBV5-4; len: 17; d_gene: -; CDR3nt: TGTGCCAGCAGCTCCAATGGAGGCGGAACTGGGGCCAACGTCCTGACTTTC; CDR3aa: CASSSNGGGTGANVLTF
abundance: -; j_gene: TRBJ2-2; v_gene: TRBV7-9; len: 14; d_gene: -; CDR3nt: TGTGCCAGCAGCTTAGGTGCGCTCCCCGGGGAGCTGTTTTTT; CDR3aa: CASSLGALPGELFF
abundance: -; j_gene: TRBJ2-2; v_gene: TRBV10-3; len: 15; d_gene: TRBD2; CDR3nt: TGTGCCATCAGTACTAGCGGGGGGGCGACCGGGGAGCTGTTTTTT; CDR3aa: CAISTSGGATGELFF
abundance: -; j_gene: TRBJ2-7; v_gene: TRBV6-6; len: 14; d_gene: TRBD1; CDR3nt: TGTGCCAGCAGTACCCGGGACAGGTACTACGAGCAGTACTTC; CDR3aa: CASSTRDRYYEQYF
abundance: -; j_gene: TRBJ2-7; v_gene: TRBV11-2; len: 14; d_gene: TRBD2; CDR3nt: TGTGCCAGTCATTCGGGGGGGCTGTCCTACGAGCAGTACTTC; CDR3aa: CASHSGGLSYEQYF
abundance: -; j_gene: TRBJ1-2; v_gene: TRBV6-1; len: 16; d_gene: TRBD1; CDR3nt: TGTGCCAGCAGTGCCCCCGGACAGGGAAGAGGGTATGGCTACACCTTC; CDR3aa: CASSAPGQGRGYGYTF
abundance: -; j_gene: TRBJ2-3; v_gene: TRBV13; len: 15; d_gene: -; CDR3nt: TGTGCCAGCAGCCTAGTACAGGGTGGCGCAGATACGCAGTATTTT; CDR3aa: CASSLVQGGADTQYF
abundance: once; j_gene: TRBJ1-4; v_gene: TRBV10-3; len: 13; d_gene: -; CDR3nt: TGTGCCATCAGTGCCGGGACTAATGAAAAACTGTTTTTT; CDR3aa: CAISAGTNEKLFF
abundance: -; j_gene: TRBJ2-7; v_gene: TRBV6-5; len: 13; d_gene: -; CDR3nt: TGTGCCAGCACCGCAGGGTTCGCCTACGAGCAGTACTTC; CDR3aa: CASTAGFAYEQYF
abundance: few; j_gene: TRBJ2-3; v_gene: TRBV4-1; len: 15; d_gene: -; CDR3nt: TGCGCCAGCAGCTTTGACAGACTCTACACAGATACGCAGTATTTT; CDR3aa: CASSFDRLYTDTQYF
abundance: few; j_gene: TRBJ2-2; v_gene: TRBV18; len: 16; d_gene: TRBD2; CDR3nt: TGTGCCAGCTCACCTATAGGAGGGACTAGCACCGGGGAGCTGTTTTTT; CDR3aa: CASSPIGGTSTGELFF
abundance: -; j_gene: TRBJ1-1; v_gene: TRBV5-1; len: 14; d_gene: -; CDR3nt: TGCGCCAGCAGCTTTGGGGGGTTGAACACTGAAGCTTTCTTT; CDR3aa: CASSFGGLNTEAFF
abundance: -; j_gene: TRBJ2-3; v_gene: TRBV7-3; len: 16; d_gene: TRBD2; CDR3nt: TGTGCCAGCAGCTCCGAGGGGCGGGGGGTCACAGATACGCAGTATTTT; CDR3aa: CASSSEGRGVTDTQYF
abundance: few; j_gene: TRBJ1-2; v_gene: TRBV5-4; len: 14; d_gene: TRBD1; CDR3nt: TGTGCCAGCAGCTCCAACAGGGGCCTCTATGGCTACACCTTC; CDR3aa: CASSSNRGLYGYTF
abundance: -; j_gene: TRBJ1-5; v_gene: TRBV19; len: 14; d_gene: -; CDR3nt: TGTGCCAGTAGGGGCAGGGGAGTCGAGCAGCCCCAGCATTTT; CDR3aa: CASRGRGVEQPQHF
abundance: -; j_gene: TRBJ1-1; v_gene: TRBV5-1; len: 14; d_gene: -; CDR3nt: TGCGCCAGCAGCTTGAACCGAGAGAACACTGAAGCTTTCTTT; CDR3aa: CASSLNRENTEAFF
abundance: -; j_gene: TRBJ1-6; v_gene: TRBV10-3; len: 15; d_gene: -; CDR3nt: TGTGCCATCAGCTTAAACCCGGGGTCAGATTCACCCCTCCACTTT; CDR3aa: CAISLNPGSDSPLHF
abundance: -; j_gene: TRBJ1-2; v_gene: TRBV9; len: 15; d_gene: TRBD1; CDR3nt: TGTGCCAGCAGTCCCGGACAGGGGGCGTCCTATGGCTACACCTTC; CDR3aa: CASSPGQGASYGYTF
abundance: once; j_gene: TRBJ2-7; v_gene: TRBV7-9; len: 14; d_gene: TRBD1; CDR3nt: TGTGCCAGCAGCTTCTCCGACAGGGGCTACGAGCAGTACTTC; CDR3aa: CASSFSDRGYEQYF
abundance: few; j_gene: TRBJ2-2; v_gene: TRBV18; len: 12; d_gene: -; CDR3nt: TGTGCCAGCTCACCCACGGGAGGGGAGCTGTTTTTT; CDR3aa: CASSPTGGELFF
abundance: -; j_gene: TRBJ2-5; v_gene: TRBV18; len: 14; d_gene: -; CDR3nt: TGTGCCAGCTCACGACTGGAGATTGGGGAGACCCAGTACTTC; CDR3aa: CASSRLEIGETQYF
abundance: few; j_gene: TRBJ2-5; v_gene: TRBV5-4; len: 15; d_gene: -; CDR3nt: TGTGCCAGCTTTGATGCGGGGGCACTACAAGAGACCCAGTACTTC; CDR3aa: CASFDAGALQETQYF
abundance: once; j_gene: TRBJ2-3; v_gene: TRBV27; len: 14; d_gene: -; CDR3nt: TGTGCCTCCATCGGGGGACAGCACCCAAATACGCAGTATTTT; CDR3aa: CASIGGQHPNTQYF
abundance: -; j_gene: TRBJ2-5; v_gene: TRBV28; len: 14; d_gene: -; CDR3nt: TGTGCCATCCCCCCCGGGAGAGCTCAGGAGACCCAGTACTTC; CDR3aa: CAIPPGRAQETQYF
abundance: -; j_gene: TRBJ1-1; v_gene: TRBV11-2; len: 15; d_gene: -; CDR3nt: TGTGCCAGCAGCTTACTCGACAGGATGAACACTGAAGCTTTCTTT; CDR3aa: CASSLLDRMNTEAFF
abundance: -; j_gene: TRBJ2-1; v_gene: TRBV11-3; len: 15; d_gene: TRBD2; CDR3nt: TGTGCCAGCAGCTCCCTAGCGGGGGGGAACAATGAGCAGTTCTTC; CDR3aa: CASSSLAGGNNEQFF
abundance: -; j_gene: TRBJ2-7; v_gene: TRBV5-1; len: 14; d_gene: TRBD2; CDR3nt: TGCGCCAGTTCCCGGGTAGCGGGGGGTTACGAGCAGTACTTC; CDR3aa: CASSRVAGGYEQYF
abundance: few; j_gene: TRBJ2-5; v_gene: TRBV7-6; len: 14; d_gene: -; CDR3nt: TGTGCCAGCAGCTTAGCGGGGACACCTAAGCCCCAGTACTTC; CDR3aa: CASSLAGTPKPQYF
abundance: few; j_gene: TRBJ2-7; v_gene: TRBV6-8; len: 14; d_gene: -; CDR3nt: TGTGCCAGCACCCCAAGGGCGGGTCTGGACGAGCAGTACTTC; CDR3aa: CASTPRAGLDEQYF
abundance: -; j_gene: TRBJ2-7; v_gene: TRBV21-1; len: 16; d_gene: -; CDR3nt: TGTGCCAGCAGCCCGTGGATAGGGAGGAATCCTTACGAGCAGTACTTC; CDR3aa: CASSPWIGRNPYEQYF
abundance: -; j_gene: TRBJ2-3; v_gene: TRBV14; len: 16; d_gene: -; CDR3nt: TGTGCCAGCAGTTCCCCTTACCTAGACTCCACAGATACGCAGTATTTT; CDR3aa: CASSSPYLDSTDTQYF